Included here is one T cell receptor (beta chain) sequence, with context. This sample is part of a study of blood T cell repertoires in COVID-19. Study background: T cells, B-cell-depleted T cells, or PBMCs supplied cDNA or gDNA.

Germline CDR1 and CDR2: KGHSH and LQKENI. This CDR3 is 14 amino acids long. V shed 8 bases and J 1 base; nucleotides not matched to a gene: 2. Original analysis: Amplification of reference gene primers provided the estimated nucleated cell counts. Only in-frame clones appear in the TCRdb table, and some are missing; sequencing was by immunoSEQ multiplex PCR. That table gives V, J and clone size, and the DNA gave D and trimming. Among hundreds of thousands of clones listed, roughly nine tenths were seen once. Sample: peripheral blood. This sequence originates from a woman in her sixties or seventies who had recovered from COVID-19. The chain has TRBV18 and TRBJ2-3; 11 nucleotides agree with TRBD2. As DNA, the CDR3 is TGTGCCAGCGGGACTAGCGGACGCACAGATACGCAGTATTTT. Amino acids: CASGTSGRTDTQYF.